This TCR beta chain stems from a study of vaccination effects on CD4 cells after COVID-19. Germline lookup yields CDR1 SGHRS and CDR2 YFSETQ. Unmatched junction bases numbered 8, after V lost 3 bases and J lost 3 bases. This CDR3 comprises 16 residues. Peptide-pool stimulation followed by sequencing identified expanded antigen-specific CD4+ clonotypes in the ViraFEST assay. Culture lasted 10 days before CD4+ T cell isolation. The cohort was immunized with two doses of either the BNT162b2 or mRNA-1273 vaccine. Cells had half their medium changed to IL-2 medium on days 3 and 7. To note about this clone: Its target is unknown.

Method: immunoSEQ multiplex PCR; TCRdb's copy keeps in-frame clones and lacks some. The sample carries around 59,000 clones, around four fifths recorded once. The source was CD4+ T cells from PBMCs cultured with HCoV-OC43 spike peptides, collected after COVID-19 vaccination. The sample's subset: HCoV-OC43 spike overlapping peptide pool stimulation. This TCR came from a human donor who received a COVID-19 vaccine. The chain links TRBV5-1 to TRBJ2-1, with 8 bases identical to TRBD2. CDR3 region: CASSSQAGGDYNEQFF. The CDR3 DNA sequence: TGCGCCAGCAGCTCACAGGCGGGGGGAGACTACAATGAGCAGTTCTTC.